The next 14 T cell receptor beta chains were all read from a single sample in a study of blood T cell repertoires in COVID-19. The repertoire was sequenced with immunoSEQ multiplex PCR; TCRdb's copy has only in-frame clones and lacks some. The table has about 50,000 clones, 85% to 95% seen once. Sample: peripheral blood. All receptors derive from a woman aged 80 or over with acute or convalescent COVID-19.

V and J are TRBV12-3 or TRBV12-4 and TRBJ1-3; tentatively, D is TRBD1 (5 bases). V gave up 8 bases and J gave up 9 bases, with 11 bases separating them. The CDR3 is 11 amino acids. For the CDR3, the DNA is TGTGCCAGCGGGACTAGAACCACCATATATTTT. Encoded protein: CASGTRTTIYF.

The chain has TRBV19 and TRBJ2-1; 8 positions agree with TRBD2. The germline V gene encodes CDR1 LNHDA and CDR2 SQIVND (reference sequence). The CDR3 is made up of 13 amino acids. After removal of 11 bases from V and 5 bases from J, the junction contained 8 bases not matched to a gene. The CDR3 here is CASSGSDHNEQFF. The CDR3 DNA reads TGTGCCTCAAGCGGGAGCGACCACAATGAGCAGTTCTTC.

This chain joins TRBV30 and TRBJ2-7, with D possibly being TRBD2 (6 bases). The germline V and J ends were trimmed by 2 bases and 4 bases, with 18 bases remaining between them. The CDR3 consists of 15 residues. Germline values: CDR1 GTSNPN, CDR2 SVGIG (reference sequence). The CDR3 DNA reads as TGTGCCTGGAGTTACCGGGGGACCCGGGGGTACGAGCAGTACTTC. Its protein product is CAWSYRGTRGYEQYF.

The chain links TRBV19 to TRBJ2-2; 8 bases align to TRBD2. The CDR3 spans 21 residues. The V segment lost 3 bases and the J segment 5 bases; nucleotides outside the gene matches: 23. The germline gives CDR1 LNHDA, CDR2 SQIVND (reference sequence). CDR3 in amino acids: CASSIRIETMFGRAGTGELFF. The CDR3 coding sequence is TGTGCCAGTAGTATCCGGATCGAAACTATGTTCGGGAGGGCGGGGACCGGGGAGCTGTTTTTT.

The chain has TRBV18 and TRBJ1-3, with 8 nucleotides matching TRBD1. Germline CDR1 KGHSH, CDR2 LQKENI. This CDR3 is 15 amino acids long. V was clipped by 8 bases and J by 2 bases; unmatched bases: 8. The DNA for the CDR3 is TGTGCCAGCGCGTCCCAGGGGGCGCCTGGAAACACCATATATTTT. It codes for CASASQGAPGNTIYF.

The V gene is TRBV5-1, the J gene TRBJ1-1, with D unclear. The CDR3 consists of 13 residues. The V end was cut by 1 base, the J end by 5 bases, with 9 bases between. Germline CDR1 SGHRS, CDR2 YFSETQ. As DNA, the CDR3 is TGCGCCAGCAGCTTGTCCTCGGGGACTGAAGCTTTCTTT. This encodes CASSLSSGTEAFF.

This clone has only one observation. This CDR3 reads CASSLQGASYEQYF. In DNA form, the CDR3 reads TGTGCCAGCAGTTTACAGGGGGCCTCCTACGAGCAGTACTTC. The chain uses TRBV6-2 or TRBV6-3 and TRBJ2-7, with TRBD1 identical over 9 bases. Germline V CDR1 and CDR2: MNHEY, SVGEGT. After removal of 4 bases from V and 0 bases from J, the junction contained 1 base not matched to a gene. The CDR3 spans 14 residues.

The J gene is TRBJ2-1, the V gene TRBV24-1, with a tentative D call TRBD2 (6 bases). CDR3 length: 15 amino acids. Germline V gives CDR1 KGHDR, CDR2 SFDVKD. V lost 3 bases, J lost 0 bases, and 8 bases lay in between. CDR3 DNA: TGTGCCACCAGTGATGGCGGGGCCTCCTACAATGAGCAGTTCTTC. Translation gives CATSDGGASYNEQFF.

The chain links TRBV19 to TRBJ1-5; D unclear. Germline CDR1 and CDR2: LNHDA and SQIVND (reference sequence). Trimming shortened V by 7 bases and J by 2 bases, and 18 bases separated the two germline ends. CDR3 size: 16 residues. CDR3 residues: CASNPTSGWGNQPQHF. CDR3 in DNA: TGTGCCAGTAACCCAACCTCGGGATGGGGCAATCAGCCCCAGCATTTT.

This chain links TRBV15 with TRBJ1-5; unclear D gene. V dropped 3 bases and J dropped 7 bases, with 13 bases sitting between them. The length of the CDR3 is 14 residues. The germline V gene has CDR1 LNHNV and CDR2 YYDKDF (reference sequence). As DNA, the CDR3 is TGTGCCACCAGCAGGGACTCAATACCCCAGCCCCAGCATTTT. It translates to CATSRDSIPQPQHF.

The chain links TRBV5-1 to TRBJ2-1, with 7 bases lining up with TRBD2. This CDR3 is 14 amino acids long. J lost 6 bases, V lost 2 bases, and 5 bases had no gene match. Per germline, CDR1 SGHRS and CDR2 YFSETQ. CDR3 region: CASSLGLEGNEQFF. CDR3 DNA: TGCGCCAGCAGCTTAGGACTAGAAGGCAATGAGCAGTTCTTC.

The gene calls are TRBV11-3 and TRBJ2-7, with 9 bases matching TRBD1. J gave up 6 bases and V 4 bases, and 10 bases lay outside the gene matches. This CDR3 has 15 amino acids. From germline, CDR1 is SGHNT and CDR2 YENEEA. The CDR3 region is CASSSRGTGSGEQYF. The DNA of the CDR3 is TGTGCCAGCAGCTCGAGGGGGACAGGGTCAGGCGAGCAGTACTTC.

The rearrangement links TRBV5-8 to TRBJ2-1; TRBD2 aligns across 13 bases. V dropped 0 bases and J dropped 7; count of bases not matched to a gene: 4. Germline assignment: CDR1 SGHTS and CDR2 YDEGEE. The CDR3 totals 16 residues. The CDR3 region is CASSLVGTSGINEQFF. The CDR3 DNA follows: TGTGCCAGCAGCTTGGTCGGGACTAGCGGGATTAATGAGCAGTTCTTC. The variable domain in full, completed from reference TRBV5-8 and TRBJ2-1, reads EAGVTQSPTHLIKTRGQQATLRCSPISGHTSVYWYQQALGLGLQFLLWYDEGEERNRGNFPPRFSGRQFPNYSSELNVNALELEDSALYLCASSLVGTSGINEQFFGPGTRLTVL.

This chain's CDR3 is CASSLVGGRTGELFF. The CDR3 DNA follows: TGTGCCAGCAGCTTAGTAGGGGGCCGCACCGGGGAGCTGTTTTTT. The chain is built from TRBV7-2 and TRBJ2-2; 7 bases line up with TRBD1. V lost 1 base and J lost 4; bases outside the gene matches: 3. Germline CDR1 and CDR2: SGHTA and FQGNSA. CDR3 length: 15 residues.